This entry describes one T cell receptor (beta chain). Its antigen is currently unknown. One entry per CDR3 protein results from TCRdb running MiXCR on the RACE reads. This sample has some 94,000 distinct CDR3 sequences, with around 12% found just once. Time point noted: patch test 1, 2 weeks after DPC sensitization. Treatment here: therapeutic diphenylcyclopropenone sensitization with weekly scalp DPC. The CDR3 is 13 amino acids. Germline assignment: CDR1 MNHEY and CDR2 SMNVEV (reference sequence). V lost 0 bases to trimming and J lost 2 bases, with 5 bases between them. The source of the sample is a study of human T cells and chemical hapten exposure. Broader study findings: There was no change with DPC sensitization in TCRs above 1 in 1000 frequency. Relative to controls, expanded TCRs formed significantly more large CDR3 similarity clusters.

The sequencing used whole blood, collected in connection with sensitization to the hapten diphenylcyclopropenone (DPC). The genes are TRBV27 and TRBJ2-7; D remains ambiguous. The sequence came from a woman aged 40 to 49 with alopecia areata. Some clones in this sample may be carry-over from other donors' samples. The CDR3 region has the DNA TGTGCCAGCAGTTTATCCGTAACCTACGAGCAGTACTTC. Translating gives CASSLSVTYEQYF.